This entry is about one T cell receptor (beta chain). What it binds is unknown. There are 13 residues in the CDR3. The ends were cut back, 11 bases at V and 4 bases at J, with 17 bases in the middle. Looked up from germline, CDR1 is SEHNR and CDR2 is FQNEAQ (reference sequence). 60 Vbeta and 13 Jbeta primers were used in PCR. Profiling relied on immunoSEQ multiplex PCR, and the TCRdb table lists in-frame clones only, not all of them. The repertoire includes 130,000 to 150,000 clones, about 80% of them detected once, and around 4.3% sits in the top ten. The data originate from a study of cytomegalovirus exposure and HLA in healthy donors. The study, taken as a whole, reports: A later analysis associated some 16,000 TCR beta sequences with HLA alleles at a 0.05 false discovery rate. Looking again later, the authors saw that most CMV-associated TCR beta chains seemed HLA-restricted. Testing in vitro showed a few CMV-associated chains specific for CMV antigens. Likely technical artifact: a cluster of highly shared sequence variants.

This receptor was taken from a man in his forties in good health and CMV-seronegative. Sequenced input: PBMCs. The genes are TRBV7-9 and TRBJ2-5, with D possibly TRBD2 on 7 matching bases. The CDR3 nucleotides are TGTGCCTGCGCAACGGGGGGCCGAGAGACCCAGTACTTC. Its protein is CACATGGRETQYF.